This is a list of T cell receptor beta chains from one sample in a study of T cell changes during pregnancy in multiple sclerosis. Sequencing was performed with immunoSEQ multiplex PCR; in TCRdb, only in-frame clones are kept and a portion is missing. Among around 72,000 clones listed, approximately 92% were seen once. The sequences come from peripheral blood, collected in the second trimester of pregnancy. These receptors were taken from a female donor in good health, enrolled as a control in a pregnancy study. Each CDR3 is given with its conserved first and last residue. The order of the fields is V gene, J gene, clone size, CDR3 protein. Size tells how often a clone was seen (once, few, many) or the class of an expanded clone, and some rows leave it out.

TRBV13,TRBJ2-7,-,CASSYRTGAEQYF
TRBV7-9,TRBJ1-1,once,CASSSPIQWDSNTEAFF
TRBV4-1,TRBJ1-1,-,CASSQPGFAEAFF
TRBV7-9,TRBJ2-7,-,CASSPKGRNGSYEQYF
TRBV4-1,TRBJ2-5,-,CASSPRLAGADGAQYF
TRBV5-1,TRBJ2-5,-,CASSSTGGRETQYF
TRBV11-2,TRBJ2-5,-,CASSPGAAFGETQYF
TRBV9,TRBJ1-1,few,CASTPGQGLNTEAFF
TRBV4-3,TRBJ2-7,-,CASSQDRGRHYEQYF
TRBV4-3,TRBJ2-2,-,CASSQVLQQTGELFF
TRBV6-5,TRBJ2-4,few,CASSYSRVDKNIQYF
TRBV7-8,TRBJ1-1,once,CASSRPIQGVTEAFF
TRBV9,TRBJ2-3,-,CASSPSGSSTDTQYF
TRBV30,TRBJ1-6,once,CACRDRSSYNSPLHF
TRBV5-4,TRBJ1-3,-,CASSLAGTNGNTIYF
TRBV6-1,TRBJ2-7,-,CASSPLYEQYF
TRBV5-1,TRBJ2-5,-,CASSRGARETQYF
TRBV9,TRBJ2-7,-,CASSVDESGQGYEQYF
TRBV7-3,TRBJ2-2,-,CASSPEAGGTGELFF
TRBV2,TRBJ1-3,-,CASSGTSGNTIYF
TRBV5-1,TRBJ1-1,-,CASSATWAGQGNTEAFF
TRBV9,TRBJ2-3,once,CASSGFRADTQYF
TRBV7-3,TRBJ1-2,-,CASSLIAGPNYGYTF
TRBV9,TRBJ2-1,-,CASSVRDRAYNEQFF
TRBV4-1,TRBJ2-3,-,CASSQERGVYGGDTQYF
TRBV4-3,TRBJ2-7,-,CASSQEFRQTPNYEQYF
TRBV28,TRBJ2-7,-,CASTPGAYEQYF
TRBV25-1,TRBJ2-5,-,CASRLRETQYF
TRBV13,TRBJ1-4,-,CASSSSRGIDEKLFF
TRBV7-6,TRBJ1-1,-,CASSSQGAGAFF